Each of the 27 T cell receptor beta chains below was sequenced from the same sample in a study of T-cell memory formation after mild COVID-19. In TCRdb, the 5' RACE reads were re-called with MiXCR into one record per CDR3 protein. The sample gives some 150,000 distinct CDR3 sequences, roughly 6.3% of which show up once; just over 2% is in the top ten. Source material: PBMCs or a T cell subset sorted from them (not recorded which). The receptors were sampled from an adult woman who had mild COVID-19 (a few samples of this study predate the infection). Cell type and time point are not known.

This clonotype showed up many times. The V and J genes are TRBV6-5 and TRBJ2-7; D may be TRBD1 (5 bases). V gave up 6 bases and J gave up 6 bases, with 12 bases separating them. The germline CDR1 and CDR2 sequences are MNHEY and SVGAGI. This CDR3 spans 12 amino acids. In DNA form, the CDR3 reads TGTGCCAGCAGCCCACAGGCGCGCGAGCAGTACTTC. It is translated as CASSPQAREQYF.

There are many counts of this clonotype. The CDR3 is CASRPGQSYEQYF. CDR3 bases: TGTGCCAGCAGGCCGGGACAGTCCTACGAGCAGTACTTC. The V and J genes are TRBV27 and TRBJ2-7, with 7 bases fitting TRBD1. Germline values: CDR1 MNHEY, CDR2 SMNVEV (reference sequence). The CDR3 spans 13 residues. The V and J ends lost 6 bases and 1 base, in that order; junction bases with no gene match: 3.

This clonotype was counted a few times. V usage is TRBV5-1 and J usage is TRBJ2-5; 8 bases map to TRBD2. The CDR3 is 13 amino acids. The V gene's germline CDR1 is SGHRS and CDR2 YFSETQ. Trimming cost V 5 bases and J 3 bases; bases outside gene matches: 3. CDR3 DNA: TGCGCCAGCAGAATTAGCGGGGAAGAGACCCAGTACTTC. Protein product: CASRISGEETQYF.

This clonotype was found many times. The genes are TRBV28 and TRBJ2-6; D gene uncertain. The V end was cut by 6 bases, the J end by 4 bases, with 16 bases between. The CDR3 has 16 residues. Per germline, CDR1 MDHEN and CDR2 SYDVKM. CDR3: CASRPLASTGANVLTF. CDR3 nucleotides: TGTGCCAGCAGGCCCCTTGCCTCGACGGGGGCCAACGTCCTGACTTTC.

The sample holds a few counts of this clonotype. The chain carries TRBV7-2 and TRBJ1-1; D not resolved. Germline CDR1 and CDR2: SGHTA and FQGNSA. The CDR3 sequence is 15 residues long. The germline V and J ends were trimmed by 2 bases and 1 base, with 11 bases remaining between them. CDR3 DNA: TGTGCCAGCAGCTTACGCGGGTCCCAGAACACTGAAGCTTTCTTT. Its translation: CASSLRGSQNTEAFF. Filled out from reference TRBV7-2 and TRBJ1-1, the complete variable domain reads GAGVSQSPSNKVTEKGKDVELRCDPISGHTALYWYRQSLGQGLEFLIYFQGNSAPDKSGLPSDRFSAERTGGSVSTLTIQRTQQEDSAVYLCASSLRGSQNTEAFFGQGTRLTVV.

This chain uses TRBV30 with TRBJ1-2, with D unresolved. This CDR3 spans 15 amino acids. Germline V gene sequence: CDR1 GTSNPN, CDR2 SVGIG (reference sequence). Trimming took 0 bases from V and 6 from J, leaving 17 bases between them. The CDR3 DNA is TGTGCCTGGAGTGTATGGACGGCAGTAGGAAATGGCTACACCTTC. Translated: CAWSVWTAVGNGYTF. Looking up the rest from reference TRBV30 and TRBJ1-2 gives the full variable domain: SQTIHQWPATLVQPVGSPLSLECTVEGTSNPNLYWYRQAAGRGLQLLFYSVGIGQISSEVPQNLSASRPQDRQFILSSKKLLLSDSGFYLCAWSVWTAVGNGYTFGSGTRLTVV.

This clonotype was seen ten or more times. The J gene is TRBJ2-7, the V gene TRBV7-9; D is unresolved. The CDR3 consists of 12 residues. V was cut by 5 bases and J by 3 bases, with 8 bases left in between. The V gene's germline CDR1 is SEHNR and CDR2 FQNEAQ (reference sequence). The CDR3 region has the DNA TGTGCCAGCAGCCCGGACCTCTACGAGCAGTACTTC. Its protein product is CASSPDLYEQYF.

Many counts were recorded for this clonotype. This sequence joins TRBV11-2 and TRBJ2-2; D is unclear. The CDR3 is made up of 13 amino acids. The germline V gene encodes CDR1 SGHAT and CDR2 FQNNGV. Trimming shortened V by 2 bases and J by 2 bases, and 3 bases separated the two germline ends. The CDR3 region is CASSLFNTGELFF. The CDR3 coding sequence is TGTGCCAGCAGCTTATTCAACACCGGGGAGCTGTTTTTT.

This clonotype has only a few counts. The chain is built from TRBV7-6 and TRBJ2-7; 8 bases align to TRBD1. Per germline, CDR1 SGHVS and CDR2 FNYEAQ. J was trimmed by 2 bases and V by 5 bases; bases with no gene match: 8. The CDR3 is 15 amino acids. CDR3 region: CASSPGQGIAYEQYF. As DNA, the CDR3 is TGTGCCAGCAGCCCCGGACAGGGAATCGCCTACGAGCAGTACTTC. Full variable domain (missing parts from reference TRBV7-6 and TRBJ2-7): GAGVSQSPRYKVTKRGQDVALRCDPISGHVSLYWYRQALGQGPEFLTYFNYEAQQDKSGLPNDRFSAERPEGSISTLTIQRTEQRDSAMYRCASSPGQGIAYEQYFGPGTRLTVT.

The CDR3 sequence is CASSEPLNTEAFF. The CDR3 DNA reads as TGTGCCAGCAGCGAACCGCTGAACACTGAAGCTTTCTTT. The gene calls are TRBV7-8 and TRBJ1-1, with D unclear. Trimming stripped 5 bases from V and 0 bases from J, with 7 bases between. The germline gives CDR1 SGHVS, CDR2 FQNEAQ. The CDR3 has 13 amino acids.

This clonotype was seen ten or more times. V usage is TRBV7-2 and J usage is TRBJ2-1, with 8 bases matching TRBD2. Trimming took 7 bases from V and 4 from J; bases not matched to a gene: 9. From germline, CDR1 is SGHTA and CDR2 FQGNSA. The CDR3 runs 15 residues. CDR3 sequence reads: CASNSVRGGYNEQFF. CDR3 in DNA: TGTGCCAGCAATTCGGTCCGGGGGGGATACAATGAGCAGTTCTTC.

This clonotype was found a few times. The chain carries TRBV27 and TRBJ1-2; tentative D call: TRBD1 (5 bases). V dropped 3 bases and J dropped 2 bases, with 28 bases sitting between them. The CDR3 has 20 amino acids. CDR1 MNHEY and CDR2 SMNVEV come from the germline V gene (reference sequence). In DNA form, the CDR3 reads TGTGCCAGCAGTTTGGGGTCGCCAGGGCATACCCCTGGCGAAAACTATGGCTACACCTTC. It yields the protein CASSLGSPGHTPGENYGYTF.

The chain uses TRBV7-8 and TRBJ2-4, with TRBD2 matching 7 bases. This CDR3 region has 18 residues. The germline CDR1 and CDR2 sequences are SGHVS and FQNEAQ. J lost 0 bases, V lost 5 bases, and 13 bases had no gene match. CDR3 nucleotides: TGTGCCAGCAGCGCACCCCTGACTAGCCTACTAGCCAAAAACATTCAGTACTTC. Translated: CASSAPLTSLLAKNIQYF.

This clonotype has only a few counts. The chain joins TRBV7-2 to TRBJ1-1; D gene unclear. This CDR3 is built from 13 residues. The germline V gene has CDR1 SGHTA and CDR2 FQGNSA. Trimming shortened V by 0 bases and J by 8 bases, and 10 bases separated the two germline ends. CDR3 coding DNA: TGTGCCAGCAGCTTAGCAGGGTCCGGGGAAGCTTTCTTT. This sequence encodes CASSLAGSGEAFF.

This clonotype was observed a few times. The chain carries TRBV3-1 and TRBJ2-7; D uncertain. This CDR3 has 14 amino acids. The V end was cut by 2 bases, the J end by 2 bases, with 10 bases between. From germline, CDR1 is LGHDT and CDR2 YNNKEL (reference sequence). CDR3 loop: CASSQNLPPYEQYF. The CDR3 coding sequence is TGTGCCAGCAGCCAAAACTTACCGCCCTACGAGCAGTACTTC.

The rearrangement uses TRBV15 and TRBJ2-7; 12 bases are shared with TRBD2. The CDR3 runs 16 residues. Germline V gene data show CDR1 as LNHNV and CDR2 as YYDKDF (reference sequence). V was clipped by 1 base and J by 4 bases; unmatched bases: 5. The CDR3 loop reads CATSRGLAGATYEQYF. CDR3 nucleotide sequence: TGTGCCACCAGCAGAGGACTAGCGGGGGCGACATACGAGCAGTACTTC.

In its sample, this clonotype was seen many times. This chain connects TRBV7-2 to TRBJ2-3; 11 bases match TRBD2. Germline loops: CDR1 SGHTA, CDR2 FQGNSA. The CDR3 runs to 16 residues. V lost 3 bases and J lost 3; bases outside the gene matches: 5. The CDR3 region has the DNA TGTGCCAGCAGCTTCCTCGGGACTAGCGGAACAGATACGCAGTATTTT. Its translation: CASSFLGTSGTDTQYF.

The chain's CDR3 is CASSIGDRVIQETQYF. DNA of the CDR3: TGTGCCAGTAGTATAGGAGACAGGGTAATCCAAGAGACCCAGTACTTC. The chain has TRBV19 and TRBJ2-5, with 7 bases matching TRBD1. The V gene's germline CDR1 is LNHDA and CDR2 SQIVND (reference sequence). The CDR3 has 16 amino acids. Trimming removed 1 base from V and 1 base from J; junction bases left unmatched: 6.

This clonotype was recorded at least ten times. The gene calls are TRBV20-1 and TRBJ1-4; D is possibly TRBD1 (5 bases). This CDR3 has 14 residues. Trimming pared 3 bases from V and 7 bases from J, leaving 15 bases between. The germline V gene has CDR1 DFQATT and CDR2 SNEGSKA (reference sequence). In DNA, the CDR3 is TGCAGTGCTAGCCTCAGGGAGTGGGGTGAAAAACTGTTTTTT. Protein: CSASLREWGEKLFF.

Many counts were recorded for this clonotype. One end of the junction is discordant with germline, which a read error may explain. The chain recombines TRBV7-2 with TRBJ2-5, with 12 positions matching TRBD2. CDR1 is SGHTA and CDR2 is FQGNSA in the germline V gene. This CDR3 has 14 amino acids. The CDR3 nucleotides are TGTGCCAGCAGCCTAGCGGGGGGGCCTCAGACCCAGTACTTC. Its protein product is CASSLAGGPQTQYF. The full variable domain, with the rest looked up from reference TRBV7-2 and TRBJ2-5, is GAGVSQSPSNKVTEKGKDVELRCDPISGHTALYWYRQSLGQGLEFLIYFQGNSAPDKSGLPSDRFSAERTGGSVSTLTIQRTQQEDSAVYLCASSLAGGPQTQYFGPGTRLLVL.

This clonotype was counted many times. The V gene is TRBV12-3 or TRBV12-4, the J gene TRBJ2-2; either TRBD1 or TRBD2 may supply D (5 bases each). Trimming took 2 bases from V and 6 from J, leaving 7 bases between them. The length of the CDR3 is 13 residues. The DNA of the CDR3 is TGTGCCAGCAGTTTATGGGGGTCCGGGGAGCTGTTTTTT. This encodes CASSLWGSGELFF.

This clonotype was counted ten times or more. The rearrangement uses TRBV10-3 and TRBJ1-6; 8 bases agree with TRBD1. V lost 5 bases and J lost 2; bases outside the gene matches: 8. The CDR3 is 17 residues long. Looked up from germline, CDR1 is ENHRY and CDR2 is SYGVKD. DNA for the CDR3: TGTGCCATCAGTCAAACCGGGACAGGAGCCTATAATTCACCCCTCCACTTT. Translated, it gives CAISQTGTGAYNSPLHF.

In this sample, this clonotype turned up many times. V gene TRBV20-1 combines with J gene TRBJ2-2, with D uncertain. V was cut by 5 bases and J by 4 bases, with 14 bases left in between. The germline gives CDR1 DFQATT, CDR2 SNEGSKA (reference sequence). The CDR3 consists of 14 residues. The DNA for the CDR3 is TGCAGTGCTGGTGGAGAATCGACCACCGGGGAGCTGTTTTTT. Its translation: CSAGGESTTGELFF.

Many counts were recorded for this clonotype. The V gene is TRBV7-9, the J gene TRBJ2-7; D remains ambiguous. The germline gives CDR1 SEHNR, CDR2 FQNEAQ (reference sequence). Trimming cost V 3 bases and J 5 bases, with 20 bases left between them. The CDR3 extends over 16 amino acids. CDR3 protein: CASSFPAPGLGDEQYF. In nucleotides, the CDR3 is TGTGCCAGCAGCTTCCCAGCGCCCGGGTTGGGCGACGAGCAGTACTTC.

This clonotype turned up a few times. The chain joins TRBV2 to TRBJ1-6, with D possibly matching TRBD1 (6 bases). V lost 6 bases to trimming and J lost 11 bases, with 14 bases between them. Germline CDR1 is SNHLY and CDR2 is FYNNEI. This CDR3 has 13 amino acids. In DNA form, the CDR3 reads TGTGCCAGCAGCGCCCTCTCAGGGGCACCCCTCCACTTT. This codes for CASSALSGAPLHF.

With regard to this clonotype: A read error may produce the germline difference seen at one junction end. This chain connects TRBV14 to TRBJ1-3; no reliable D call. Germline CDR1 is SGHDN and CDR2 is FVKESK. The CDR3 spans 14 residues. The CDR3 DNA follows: TGTGCCAGCAATCGCGTCGGCTCTGGAGACACCATATATTTT. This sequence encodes CASNRVGSGDTIYF.

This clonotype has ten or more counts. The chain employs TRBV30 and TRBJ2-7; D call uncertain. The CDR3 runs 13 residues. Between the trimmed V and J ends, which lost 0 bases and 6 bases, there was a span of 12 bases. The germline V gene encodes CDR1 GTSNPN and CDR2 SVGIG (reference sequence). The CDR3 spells CAWSVRGVSEQYF. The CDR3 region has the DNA TGTGCCTGGAGTGTACGTGGGGTATCCGAGCAGTACTTC.